These 13 T cell receptor beta chains share one sample of origin, sequenced in a study of T-cell memory formation after mild COVID-19. TCRdb processed the 5' RACE reads anew with MiXCR; each CDR3 protein has one entry. Of approximately 400,000 distinct CDR3 sequences listed, less than 25% are singletons. The sequenced sample was PBMCs or a T cell subset sorted from them (not recorded which). The receptors were gathered from an adult woman who had mild COVID-19 (a few samples of this study predate the infection). Cell type and time point are not known.

This clonotype occurred a few times. The chain has TRBV20-1 and TRBJ2-3; TRBD1 might be the D (6 bases). CDR1 and CDR2 from the germline V gene are DFQATT and SNEGSKA (reference sequence). This CDR3 has 16 amino acids. V was pared by 0 bases and J by 4 bases, with 17 bases between. CDR3 DNA: TGCAGTGCTAGAGATCGGCTAACAGGGTGGCCAGATACGCAGTATTTT. It encodes CSARDRLTGWPDTQYF.

The J gene is TRBJ2-3, the V gene TRBV7-2, with a weak D call TRBD2 (6 bases). CDR1 is SGHTA and CDR2 is FQGNSA in the germline V gene. This CDR3 comprises 16 residues. Trimming stripped 1 base from V and 6 bases from J, with 17 bases between. CDR3 nucleotide sequence: TGTGCCAGCAGCTTAGGCGGGACCCAGTTCGGGGATACGCAGTATTTT. Translated: CASSLGGTQFGDTQYF.

This clonotype has only a few counts. The chain links TRBV6-5 to TRBJ1-2; D is possibly TRBD1 (5 bases). The CDR3 is 14 amino acids. Germline-derived CDR1 and CDR2 are MNHEY and SVGAGI. Trimming shortened V by 5 bases and J by 4 bases, and 14 bases separated the two germline ends. The CDR3 loop is CASSRETVTYGYTF. The CDR3 region has the DNA TGTGCCAGCAGTCGCGAGACAGTCACCTATGGCTACACCTTC.

This clonotype was seen only a few times. This chain connects TRBV9 to TRBJ2-5, with 7 bases aligning to TRBD2. Germline lookup yields CDR1 SGDLS and CDR2 YYNGEE. The CDR3 length is 16 residues. The V gene end was trimmed by 3 bases and the J gene end by 9 bases; junction bases not matched to a gene: 17. CDR3 bases: TGTGCCAGCAGCGGGGGGGACTACCTCGGTCTTGGGGCCCAGTACTTC. Translated, it gives CASSGGDYLGLGAQYF. Drawing the rest from reference TRBV9 and TRBJ2-5, the complete variable domain is DSGVTQTPKHLITATGQRVTLRCSPRSGDLSVYWYQQSLDQGLQFLIQYYNGEERAKGNILERFSAQQFPDLHSELNLSSLELGDSALYFCASSGGDYLGLGAQYFGPGTRLLVL.

J is TRBJ2-7 and V is TRBV11-2, with D perhaps matching TRBD1 (7 bases). The CDR3 contains 15 residues. V was shortened by 2 bases and J by 7 bases, with 18 bases between the two germline ends. The V gene's germline CDR1 is SGHAT and CDR2 FQNNGV. CDR3 sequence reads: CASSLTGAYGGEQYF. The DNA of the CDR3 is TGTGCCAGCAGCTTAACAGGGGCCTATGGGGGGGAGCAGTACTTC.

The chain combines TRBV5-1 with TRBJ2-2; D perhaps matches TRBD2 (6 bases). Trimming removed 4 bases at V and 4 bases at J, with 11 bases between. Germline lookup yields CDR1 SGHRS and CDR2 YFSETQ. The CDR3 spans 14 residues. Here the CDR3 DNA reads TGCGCCAGCAGCATCGGGAGAAGCACCGGGGAGCTGTTTTTT. Its protein product is CASSIGRSTGELFF.

This clonotype was found a few times. The chain employs TRBV7-8 and TRBJ2-2, with 7 bases fitting TRBD1. This CDR3 is built from 16 residues. The trim removed 1 base at V and 6 bases at J, leaving 8 bases unmatched. Germline V gene sequence: CDR1 SGHVS, CDR2 FQNEAQ. The CDR3 sequence: CASSLDRLGGSGELFF. The CDR3 DNA sequence: TGTGCCAGCAGCTTAGACCGTTTAGGGGGCTCCGGGGAGCTGTTTTTT.

V and J are TRBV18 and TRBJ2-3, with 14 nucleotides matching TRBD2. The CDR3 has 17 amino acids. The germline CDR1 and CDR2 sequences are KGHSH and LQKENI. The V segment lost 6 bases and the J segment 6 bases; nucleotides outside the gene matches: 11. The CDR3 region is CASSVGLAGGSRDTQYF. The CDR3 bases are TGTGCCAGCTCCGTCGGACTAGCGGGAGGCTCCCGCGATACGCAGTATTTT. The whole variable domain, remainder taken from reference TRBV18 and TRBJ2-3, is NAGVMQNPRHLVRRRGQEARLRCSPMKGHSHVYWYRQLPEEGLKFMVYLQKENIIDESGMPKERFSAEFPKEGPSILRIQQVVRGDSAAYFCASSVGLAGGSRDTQYFGPGTRLTVL.

CDR3 loop: CASSLAVSGTPSTDTQYF. CDR3 bases: TGTGCCAGCAGCTTAGCTGTTAGCGGGACGCCTAGCACAGATACGCAGTATTTT. The J gene is TRBJ2-3, the V gene TRBV7-7, with 8 bases lining up with TRBD2. Germline-derived CDR1 and CDR2 are SSHAT and FNYEAQ (reference sequence). The CDR3 loop spans 18 amino acids. V was clipped by 0 bases and J by 0 bases; unmatched bases: 8.

The gene calls are TRBV9 and TRBJ1-2; D unclear. The V gene's germline CDR1 is SGDLS and CDR2 YYNGEE. V was cut by 2 bases and J by 3 bases, with 8 bases left in between. This CDR3 has 13 amino acids. The CDR3 region is CASSVGLDYGYTF. CDR3 coding DNA: TGTGCCAGCAGCGTGGGGTTGGACTATGGCTACACCTTC.

The rearrangement joins TRBV11-2 to TRBJ2-3, with D perhaps TRBD2 (5 bases). CDR3 length equals 17 residues. CDR1 and CDR2 (germline): SGHAT, FQNNGV. Between the trimmed V and J ends, which lost 3 bases and 2 bases, there was a span of 18 bases. The CDR3 here is CASSLLPRRSSTDTQYF. DNA for the CDR3: TGTGCCAGCAGCTTGTTGCCTCGGAGGAGTTCCACAGATACGCAGTATTTT.

The gene calls are TRBV10-3 and TRBJ1-1, with 9 bases lining up with TRBD1. Germline V gene sequence: CDR1 ENHRY, CDR2 SYGVKD. This CDR3 spans 13 amino acids. J gave up 0 bases and V 11 bases, and 4 bases lay outside the gene matches. CDR3 bases: TGTGCCTGCGGGACAGGGATGAACACTGAAGCTTTCTTT. Encoded protein: CACGTGMNTEAFF.

This sequence joins TRBV12-3 or TRBV12-4 and TRBJ2-2; D gene uncertain. V dropped 5 bases and J dropped 4 bases, with 8 bases sitting between them. The CDR3 loop spans 13 amino acids. The CDR3: CASSPWRTGELFF. The CDR3 DNA follows: TGTGCCAGCAGTCCCTGGCGCACCGGGGAGCTGTTTTTT.